This T cell receptor beta chain was recorded in a study of tumor-infiltrating lymphocytes in primary liver carcinoma. Findings and caveats of the study: Tumor-adjacent and tumor-blood pairs showed less overlap than tumor region pairs.

The study extracted blood RNA from unsorted whole blood and also extracted germline DNA. As to this clonotype: Its antigen is still unknown. The junction departs from germline at one end; a sequencing error may be responsible.

This CDR3 is 13 amino acids long. Germline V gene lookup returns CDR1 SGHAT and CDR2 FQNNGV. Production of TCR beta cDNA used around 500 ng total RNA together with a constant-region primer. Amplification in three nested multiplex PCR rounds with slightly modified ARM-PCR gave rise to TCR beta libraries. The study ran its first two PCR rounds for around 10 cycles each, using TRBV1-TRBV30 forward primers and a C-beta reverse primer. TCRdb ran MiXCR on the multiplex PCR reads and lists one entry per CDR3 protein. The data contain about 330,000 distinct CDR3 sequences, around three fifths of them seen just once; the ten biggest clones take up roughly 6%.

This clonotype originated in a man in his forties with primary liver carcinoma and hepatitis B virus infection. The sequencing sample was made of peripheral blood. This chain connects TRBV11-2 to TRBJ2-5; D remains ambiguous. CDR3 DNA sequence: TGTGCCAGCAGAATGTTTGGGCAAGAGACCCACTACTTC. As protein: CASRMFGQETHYF.